The 17 T cell receptor beta chains below all came from one sample that was sequenced in a study of CD8 T cells in Susac syndrome. Reverse transcription of roughly 0.5 to 1 ug RNA was carried out with random hexamers. Each CDR3 protein gets one entry after TCRdb re-called the immunoSEQ multiplex PCR reads with MiXCR. The sample yields roughly 80,000 distinct CDR3 sequences, over 90% seen once. The sample taken for sequencing was CD8+ T cells from PBMCs. The receptors shown here come from a human donor in good health.

This clonotype was recorded only once. This chain uses TRBV10-1 with TRBJ1-1; TRBD1 might be the D (6 bases). In germline, CDR1 is WNHNN, CDR2 SYGVQD (reference sequence). The ends were cut back, 8 bases at V and 2 bases at J, with 15 bases in the middle. The CDR3 totals 14 residues. The CDR3 loop reads CASSSAGANTEAFF. DNA for the CDR3: TGCGCCAGCTCCTCGGCAGGGGCAAACACTGAAGCTTTCTTT.

This clonotype was seen just once. The chain carries TRBV30 and TRBJ1-4, with D unresolved. Trimming pared 4 bases from V and 5 bases from J, leaving 11 bases between. This CDR3 has 13 amino acids. Germline loops: CDR1 GTSNPN, CDR2 SVGIG (reference sequence). In DNA, the CDR3 is TGTGCCTGGATTGGACGGGTCAATGAAAAACTGTTTTTT. This codes for CAWIGRVNEKLFF.

This chain connects TRBV6-2 or TRBV6-3 to TRBJ2-7; TRBD2 matches 9 bases. Germline assignment: CDR1 MNHEY and CDR2 SVGEGT. The CDR3 consists of 14 residues. With V trimmed by 5 bases and J by 1 base, 3 bases remained unmatched. CDR3 amino acids: CASSPLAGSYEQYV. In DNA form, the CDR3 reads TGTGCCAGCAGTCCCCTAGCGGGGTCCTACGAGCAGTACGTC.

The V gene is TRBV2, the J gene TRBJ2-7; either TRBD1 or TRBD2 may fit D (7 bases each). The V gene's germline CDR1 is SNHLY and CDR2 FYNNEI. The CDR3 is made up of 14 amino acids. The CDR3: CAAAAGQKYYEQYV. Written as DNA, the CDR3 is TGTGCGGCAGCAGCGGGACAGAAGTATTACGAGCAGTACGTC.

This clonotype has just one count. The chain combines TRBV12-3 or TRBV12-4 with TRBJ2-3; D gene unclear. Trimming removed 2 bases at V and 2 bases at J, with 5 bases between. The CDR3 loop spans 13 amino acids. CDR3 nucleotides: TGTGCCAGCAGTTTATTCGCCACAGATACGCAGTATTTT. Translated, it gives CASSLFATDTQYF.

As DNA, the CDR3 is TGTGCCAGCAGCGCCCGGGGCGGGCGGGAGACCCAGTACTTC. It is translated as CASSARGGRETQYF. This rearrangement joins TRBV13 to TRBJ2-5; D tentatively fits TRBD1 or TRBD2 (5 bases each). The V end lost 5 bases, the J end lost 5 bases, and 15 bases lay between the germline ends. This CDR3 contains 14 residues. Germline V CDR1 and CDR2: PRHDT, FYEKMQ (reference sequence). Looking up the rest from reference TRBV13 and TRBJ2-5 gives the full variable domain: AAGVIQSPRHLIKEKRETATLKCYPIPRHDTVYWYQQGPGQDPQFLISFYEKMQSDKGSIPDRFSAQQFSDYHSELNMSSLELGDSALYFCASSARGGRETQYFGPGTRLLVL.

The CDR3 DNA reads TGTGCCAGCAGCTTAGCGCAGCTGACAGCTTATAATTCACCCCTCCACTTT. Protein sequence: CASSLAQLTAYNSPLHF. The gene calls are TRBV7-2 and TRBJ1-6; tentatively, D is TRBD1 (5 bases). The V end lost 0 bases, the J end lost 4 bases, and 13 bases lay between the germline ends. This CDR3 contains 17 residues. CDR1 is SGHTA, CDR2 FQGNSA, per germline.

This clonotype was seen a few times. The V and J genes are TRBV28 and TRBJ2-7, with D maybe TRBD2 (6 bases). V shed 2 bases and J shed 1 base, with 6 bases lying between them. CDR1 is MDHEN, CDR2 SYDVKM, per germline. This CDR3 region has 13 residues. The CDR3 loop is CASSLAGSYEQYV. The CDR3 DNA reads as TGTGCCAGCAGTTTAGCGGGGTCCTACGAGCAGTACGTC.

V usage is TRBV7-2 and J usage is TRBJ1-4; D remains ambiguous. Germline V gene sequence: CDR1 SGHTA, CDR2 FQGNSA. The CDR3 spans 14 residues. V gave up 7 bases and J gave up 8 bases, with 17 bases separating them. The CDR3: CASIPTRSGEKLFF. Here the CDR3 DNA reads TGTGCCAGCATCCCGACGAGAAGCGGGGAAAAACTGTTTTTT.

The table lists this clonotype with a count of one. In DNA form, the CDR3 reads TGTGCCAGCAGCCCCTCCCCAGGGGGGGGGCTCAACACCGGGGAGCTGTTTTTT. This codes for CASSPSPGGGLNTGELFF. J is TRBJ2-2 and V is TRBV12-3 or TRBV12-4; possibly TRBD1 or TRBD2 for D (7 bases each). The CDR3 extends over 18 amino acids. V was clipped by 6 bases and J by 2 bases, with 22 bases between them.

The rearrangement uses TRBV6-1 and TRBJ2-7, with no clear D. Trimming left V 2 bases short and J 1 base short, with 6 bases between. Germline CDR1 is MNHNS and CDR2 is SASEGT. The CDR3 is 13 amino acids. CDR3 sequence reads: CASSEYVSYEQYF. CDR3 bases: TGTGCCAGCAGTGAATACGTGTCCTACGAGCAGTACTTC.

V usage is TRBV9 and J usage is TRBJ1-2; D is undetermined. The germline gives CDR1 SGDLS, CDR2 YYNGEE. V was shortened by 0 bases and J by 6 bases, with 18 bases between the two germline ends. The CDR3 runs 16 residues. The CDR3 here is CASSVAPFDSRDGYTF. The CDR3 nucleotides read TGTGCCAGCAGCGTAGCGCCCTTCGACTCGAGAGATGGCTACACCTTC.

The chain couples TRBV5-1 to TRBJ2-1; 10 nucleotides align to TRBD2. The V gene's germline CDR1 is SGHRS and CDR2 YFSETQ. This CDR3 spans 16 amino acids. After removal of 2 bases from V and 2 bases from J, the junction contained 4 bases not matched to a gene. This chain's CDR3 is CASSLQREGTYNEQFF. The CDR3 DNA reads as TGCGCCAGCAGCTTACAGCGGGAGGGCACCTACAATGAGCAGTTCTTC. The entire variable domain, with the rest obtained from reference TRBV5-1 and TRBJ2-1, is as follows: KAGVTQTPRYLIKTRGQQVTLSCSPISGHRSVSWYQQTPGQGLQFLFEYFSETQRNKGNFPGRFSGRQFSNSRSEMNVSTLELGDSALYLCASSLQREGTYNEQFFGPGTRLTVL.

The chain employs TRBV6-5 and TRBJ2-5, with D maybe TRBD1 (6 bases). The CDR3 is made up of 12 amino acids. Germline lookup yields CDR1 MNHEY and CDR2 SVGAGI. The V end was cut by 6 bases, the J end by 5 bases, with 10 bases between. The CDR3 reads CASRTTGETQYF. As DNA, the CDR3 is TGTGCCAGCAGGACAACAGGGGAGACCCAGTACTTC.

This clonotype was recorded only once. The chain is built from TRBV9 and TRBJ2-5, with unresolved D. Between the trimmed V and J ends, which lost 3 bases and 1 base, there was a span of 10 bases. CDR1 and CDR2 from the germline V gene are SGDLS and YYNGEE. The CDR3 extends over 14 amino acids. The CDR3 DNA reads TGTGCCAGCAGCGCCGAAGGCGGCCAAGAGACCCAGTACTTC. Its translation: CASSAEGGQETQYF.

The chain couples TRBV15 to TRBJ2-1, with 7 bases aligning to TRBD1. The CDR3 extends over 15 amino acids. CDR1 is LNHNV, CDR2 YYDKDF, per germline (reference sequence). V lost 3 bases, J lost 4 bases, and 6 bases stayed unmatched. In DNA, the CDR3 is TGTGCCACCAGCAGTGAAGGACAGGCATACAATGAGCAGTTCTTC. The encoded protein is CATSSEGQAYNEQFF.

V and J are TRBV6-4 and TRBJ2-1; TRBD2 is a possible D gene (6 bases). Germline-derived CDR1 and CDR2 are MRHNA and SNTAGT. The CDR3 loop spans 15 amino acids. V shed 0 bases and J shed 5 bases, with 11 bases lying between them. CDR3 protein: CASSDSASDHNEQFF. For the CDR3, the DNA is TGTGCCAGCAGTGACTCGGCTAGCGATCACAATGAGCAGTTCTTC.